This TCR beta chain was captured by sequencing in a study of blood T cell repertoires in COVID-19. The overall study: Sites in the United States, Italy and Spain provided acute and convalescent COVID-19 samples. Sources were T cells, B-cell-depleted T cells, or PBMCs; the material itself was cDNA or gDNA.

Under the authors' procedure: Reference gene primer amplification gave estimated nucleated cell counts. The table came from immunoSEQ multiplex PCR; TCRdb's copy has only in-frame clones and leaves some out. That table supplies the V and J calls and clone size; D and trimming were determined from the DNA. The sample yields some 78,000 clones, approximately 90% seen once. The sample taken for sequencing was peripheral blood. The TCR was taken from a man aged 65 to 79 with active or convalescent COVID-19.

DNA of the CDR3: TGTGCCAGCAGTTCGGGACTAGCGGGGTACAATGAGCAGTTCTTC. This gives the protein CASSSGLAGYNEQFF. V and J are TRBV27 and TRBJ2-1, with TRBD2 matching 13 bases. CDR3 length: 15 residues. Germline loops: CDR1 MNHEY, CDR2 SMNVEV (reference sequence). Unmatched junction bases numbered 1, after V lost 4 bases and J lost 4 bases.